This paragraph covers one T cell receptor (beta chain) sequence. Its matching antigen is unknown. 60 Vbeta and 13 Jbeta primers were used in PCR. The data were produced by immunoSEQ multiplex PCR, yet TCRdb's version contains in-frame clones alone and is incomplete. This sample has some 93,000 clones, with around three fifths found just once. The CDR3 runs 14 residues. From germline, CDR1 is MNHEY and CDR2 SVGAGI. V lost 5 bases and J lost 1; bases outside the gene matches: 3. This sample is drawn from a study of cytomegalovirus exposure and HLA in healthy donors. Study results and caveats: Most TCR beta V segments were productive about 90% or about 30% of the time in an earlier analysis.

This TCR was sampled from a boy between 10 and 17 years old in good health and CMV-seropositive. Sequencing input: PBMCs. The J gene is TRBJ2-3, the V gene TRBV6-5; 7 bases fit TRBD1. This CDR3 reads CASSSQGGTDTQYF. The CDR3 nucleotides are TGTGCCAGCAGTAGTCAGGGGGGCACAGATACGCAGTATTTT.